The rows below give T cell receptor beta chains drawn from one sample of a study of somatic mutations in cytotoxic T cells in rheumatoid arthritis. Generated by immunoSEQ multiplex PCR, the TCRdb table keeps only in-frame clones and is missing some. Of 15,000 to 20,000 clones listed, roughly 82% are singletons. Sample: CD8+ T cells sorted from blood. The receptors shown here come from an adult with rheumatoid arthritis. Both conserved end residues are trimmed from each CDR3. The order of the fields is J gene, V gene, clone size, CDR3 protein. Some rows have no size entry. The others give once, few or many, or a class for an expanded clone.

TRBJ2-7	TRBV7-2	NA	ASSTSGRGYEQY
TRBJ1-2	TRBV7-6	few	ASSLGDGYT
TRBJ2-7	TRBV4-2	NA	ASSQEPTGGYEQY
TRBJ2-7	TRBV10-3	NA	AIRGTGGASYEQY
TRBJ2-7	TRBV5-1	NA	ASSSDNPYEQY
TRBJ2-6	TRBV7-9	once	ASSNPGTGANVLT
TRBJ1-2	TRBV4-1	once	ASSQVRSGESGYT
TRBJ2-7	TRBV5-5	few	ASSLERGTYEQY
TRBJ1-1	TRBV27	NA	ASSLSVNRNTEAF
TRBJ2-7	TRBV5-6	NA	ASSLPTWTGTSYEQY
TRBJ1-2	TRBV5-6	NA	ASSLVGRGEQDGYT
TRBJ2-7	TRBV14	NA	ASSQTGSYEQY
TRBJ2-7	TRBV5-5	NA	ASSPYFDSYEQY
TRBJ1-1	TRBV6-5	NA	ASSYSGYGSNTEAF
TRBJ1-5	TRBV28	NA	ASSLNTRGGQPQH
TRBJ1-2	TRBV11-2	NA	ASSFLAVHYGYT